These 27 T cell receptor beta chains came from one sample sequenced in a study of Ad26.COV2.S vaccination and SARS-CoV-2 variants. Sequenced by immunoSEQ multiplex PCR; TCRdb stores in-frame clones only, minus some. The repertoire holds about 400,000 clones, with roughly 80% as singletons. The treatment: around 19 received Ad26.COV2.S at low or high dose, single or two shots; several received placebo; per-sample allocation not given. Samples came from day 63 after the first vaccine or placebo injection. The sequencing used peripheral blood, collected in a trial of Ad26.COV2.S vaccine versus placebo. These receptors were obtained from a person between 18 and 60 years old who received the Ad26.COV2.S COVID-19 vaccine or a placebo.

This clone occurred once. The V call is TRBV5-1, the J call TRBJ1-1, with D unresolved. This CDR3 spans 14 amino acids. V was clipped by 4 bases and J by 0 bases, with 10 bases between them. The germline gives CDR1 SGHRS, CDR2 YFSETQ. As DNA, the CDR3 is TGCGCCAGCAGCCCCTCGACCCTGAACACTGAAGCTTTCTTT. This encodes CASSPSTLNTEAFF.

This clone has just one count. The chain employs TRBV19 and TRBJ2-3; TRBD1 matches 10 bases. CDR1 is LNHDA, CDR2 SQIVND, per germline (reference sequence). Trimming at V came to 7 bases and at J to 6 bases, leaving 7 bases not matched to a gene. This CDR3 is built from 14 residues. CDR3 in DNA: TGTGCCAGTAACAGGGACAGGGGAGGGGATACGCAGTATTTT. Residues: CASNRDRGGDTQYF.

This clone came up a few times. Other nucleotide sequences in the sample specify the same CDR3. The rearrangement joins TRBV6-5 to TRBJ1-1; D is undetermined. V was pared by 6 bases and J by 1 base, with 12 bases between. CDR3 length: 14 amino acids. From germline, CDR1 is MNHEY and CDR2 SVGAGI. CDR3 nucleotide sequence: TGTGCCAGCAGCTCGCCGGGGAGGAACACTGAAGCTTTCTTT. Its translation: CASSSPGRNTEAFF.

The chain carries TRBV6-1 and TRBJ2-5; the D is unclear. The CDR3 is 13 residues long. With 3 bases removed from V and 5 bases from J, the gap between germline ends came to 10 bases. Looked up from germline, CDR1 is MNHNS and CDR2 is SASEGT. CDR3 loop: CASSDTWKETQYF. DNA of the CDR3: TGTGCCAGCAGTGATACGTGGAAGGAGACCCAGTACTTC.

J is TRBJ2-1 and V is TRBV7-2; D might be TRBD2 (6 bases). This CDR3 region has 16 residues. V was shortened by 1 base and J by 4 bases, with 14 bases between the two germline ends. CDR1 SGHTA and CDR2 FQGNSA come from the germline V gene. The CDR3 loop is CASSLGLTSLYNEQFF. The CDR3 DNA reads TGTGCCAGCAGCTTAGGTCTTACTAGCCTTTACAATGAGCAGTTCTTC. The whole variable domain, filled in from reference TRBV7-2 and TRBJ2-1, reads GAGVSQSPSNKVTEKGKDVELRCDPISGHTALYWYRQSLGQGLEFLIYFQGNSAPDKSGLPSDRFSAERTGGSVSTLTIQRTQQEDSAVYLCASSLGLTSLYNEQFFGPGTRLTVL.

This clone was found a few times. Here the CDR3 DNA reads TGTGCCAGCACTAGCGGGAGCACAGATACGCAGTATTTT. This codes for CASTSGSTDTQYF. The chain couples TRBV6-7 to TRBJ2-3; 8 positions match TRBD2. TRBV6-7 is annotated as an ORF whose role is uncertain. CDR3 length: 13 residues. V lost 7 bases and J lost 0; bases outside the gene matches: 0.

This clone was observed a few times. This chain joins TRBV4-1 and TRBJ1-6; TRBD1 agrees at 9 bases. The germline V gene encodes CDR1 MGHRA and CDR2 YSYEKL. The CDR3 has 13 amino acids. The trim removed 3 bases at V and 12 bases at J, leaving 3 bases unmatched. CDR3 region: CASSHGQGLPLHF. Written as DNA, the CDR3 is TGCGCCAGCAGCCACGGACAGGGGCTACCCCTCCACTTT.

The chain couples TRBV6-1 to TRBJ1-2, with TRBD1 identical over 9 bases. Trimming at V came to 2 bases and at J to 4 bases, leaving 5 bases not matched to a gene. This CDR3 spans 15 amino acids. The germline gives CDR1 MNHNS, CDR2 SASEGT. CDR3 sequence (DNA): TGTGCCAGCAGTGAAATAGGACAGGGGTCCTATGGCTACACCTTC. Its protein is CASSEIGQGSYGYTF.

This clone was seen more than once but under ten times. The same CDR3 can be traced to other DNA sequences in this sample. The chain carries TRBV19 and TRBJ2-3; no firm D call. The V end lost 3 bases, the J end lost 3 bases, and 4 bases lay between the germline ends. This CDR3 comprises 12 residues. The germline V gene has CDR1 LNHDA and CDR2 SQIVND (reference sequence). The CDR3 DNA is TGTGCCAGTAGTATTGGGACAGATACGCAGTATTTT. This gives the protein CASSIGTDTQYF. Combining the CDR3 with reference TRBV19 and TRBJ2-3 gives the whole variable domain DGGITQSPKYLFRKEGQNVTLSCEQNLNHDAMYWYRQDPGQGLRLIYYSQIVNDFQKGDIAEGYSVSREKKESFPLTVTSAQKNPTAFYLCASSIGTDTQYFGPGTRLTVL.

A single count supports this clone. The chain is built from TRBV6-5 and TRBJ2-1; no reliable D call. The CDR3 length is 15 residues. From germline, CDR1 is MNHEY and CDR2 SVGAGI. Between the trimmed V and J ends, which lost 6 bases and 0 bases, there was a span of 12 bases. The CDR3 DNA reads as TGTGCCAGCAGCACAGCAAAAGGCTCCTACAATGAGCAGTTCTTC. It is translated as CASSTAKGSYNEQFF.

The chain couples TRBV20-1 to TRBJ2-5; D gene ambiguous. Germline V gene data show CDR1 as DFQATT and CDR2 as SNEGSKA (reference sequence). This CDR3 has 11 residues. The V end lost 5 bases, the J end lost 5 bases, and 9 bases lay between the germline ends. For the CDR3, the DNA is TGCAGTGCTGGCTATGGGGAGACCCAGTACTTC. Amino acids: CSAGYGETQYF.

This chain joins TRBV5-1 and TRBJ2-5; tentative D call: TRBD1 (6 bases). Between the trimmed V and J ends, which lost 0 bases and 7 bases, there was a span of 10 bases. This CDR3 has 13 amino acids. Germline V gene lookup returns CDR1 SGHRS and CDR2 YFSETQ. In DNA, the CDR3 is TGCGCCAGCAGCTTGGATGTCAGGGGGACCCAGTACTTC. The encoded protein is CASSLDVRGTQYF.

The J gene is TRBJ2-5, the V gene TRBV24-1; no reliable D call. Between the trimmed V and J ends, which lost 3 bases and 2 bases, there was a span of 6 bases. Germline V gives CDR1 KGHDR, CDR2 SFDVKD. This CDR3 region has 13 residues. As DNA, the CDR3 is TGTGCCACCAGTGATCTCCTTCAAGAGACCCAGTACTTC. It is translated as CATSDLLQETQYF.

This chain links TRBV7-2 with TRBJ1-1; possible D gene TRBD1, 6 bases. The CDR3 has 13 residues. The V gene lost 6 bases and the J gene lost 3 bases, with 11 bases spanning the gap. The V gene's germline CDR1 is SGHTA and CDR2 FQGNSA. The CDR3 sequence is CASRQGGYTEAFF. CDR3 coding DNA: TGTGCCAGCAGACAGGGTGGGTACACTGAAGCTTTCTTT.

The rearrangement uses TRBV19 and TRBJ1-1, with a tentative D call TRBD1 (6 bases). In germline, CDR1 is LNHDA, CDR2 SQIVND (reference sequence). The CDR3 sequence is 13 residues long. The V end was cut by 11 bases, the J end by 8 bases, with 21 bases between. The CDR3 DNA follows: TGTGCCGCCCGAGAGGTGGGGGGCGTGGAAGCTTTCTTT. Its translation is CAAREVGGVEAFF.

The V call is TRBV5-4, the J call TRBJ1-5; TRBD1 matches 8 bases. The V and J ends lost 3 bases and 3 bases, in that order; junction bases with no gene match: 2. Per germline, CDR1 SGHNT and CDR2 YYREEE (reference sequence). CDR3 size: 14 residues. The CDR3 DNA is TGTGCCAGCAGCTCGGACAGGGACAATCAGCCCCAGCATTTT. Protein sequence: CASSSDRDNQPQHF.

V usage is TRBV11-3 and J usage is TRBJ1-2, with D possibly TRBD1 on 5 matching bases. V lost 1 base and J lost 7, with 13 bases in between. CDR1 SGHNT and CDR2 YENEEA come from the germline V gene. This CDR3 contains 14 residues. For the CDR3, the DNA is TGTGCCAGCAGCTTAGTAGCAGGGATTCGTGGCTACACCTTC. It encodes CASSLVAGIRGYTF.

In its sample, this clone was seen a few times. This rearrangement joins TRBV5-1 to TRBJ2-5; D call uncertain. V lost 2 bases and J 1 base, leaving 9 bases between the germline ends. This CDR3 spans 14 amino acids. Germline values: CDR1 SGHRS, CDR2 YFSETQ. The CDR3 DNA reads as TGCGCCAGCAGCTTTCAGGCTCTCCAAGAGACCCAGTACTTC. Translating it yields CASSFQALQETQYF.

This clone occurred once. In the same sample, other DNA sequences code for this CDR3. V and J are TRBV7-2 and TRBJ2-3; D ambiguous. The CDR3 is made up of 11 amino acids. Deletions cut 5 bases from V and 3 bases from J, with 3 bases between. Looked up from germline, CDR1 is SGHTA and CDR2 is FQGNSA. The CDR3 here is CASSPTDTQYF. CDR3 nucleotides: TGTGCCAGCAGCCCGACAGATACGCAGTATTTT.

J is TRBJ2-7 and V is TRBV18; 10 bases match TRBD1. The CDR3 has 14 amino acids. Germline lookup yields CDR1 KGHSH and CDR2 LQKENI. V trimming: 3 bases; J trimming: 6 bases; junction bases outside the gene matches: 5. Here the CDR3 DNA reads TGTGCCAGCTCACCCGACAGGGGGCGAGCCGAGCAGTACTTC. It specifies CASSPDRGRAEQYF.

This chain connects TRBV6-5 to TRBJ1-4; TRBD1 agrees at 8 bases. V lost 5 bases to trimming and J lost 7 bases; unmatched junction nucleotides: 6. CDR3 size: 14 residues. Germline V gene data show CDR1 as MNHEY and CDR2 as SVGAGI. In nucleotides, the CDR3 is TGTGCCAGCAGTCCACAGGGGGGCAGTGAAAAACTGTTTTTT. This translates into CASSPQGGSEKLFF.

In DNA form, the CDR3 reads TGTGCCAGTAGCATCCTCAGGGAGGGTGGCTACACCTTC. Residues: CASSILREGGYTF. The V and J genes are TRBV19 and TRBJ1-2, with D perhaps TRBD1 (5 bases). The CDR3 contains 13 residues. CDR1 is LNHDA, CDR2 SQIVND, per germline (reference sequence). The V and J ends lost 6 bases and 7 bases respectively, with 15 bases between them.

The count of this clone is one. This chain uses TRBV19 with TRBJ1-4; D possibly corresponds to TRBD1 (6 bases). The CDR3 totals 14 residues. V lost 5 bases and J 3 bases, leaving 10 bases between the germline ends. Germline V gene lookup returns CDR1 LNHDA and CDR2 SQIVND (reference sequence). The CDR3 region is CASSYREPNEKLFF. CDR3 DNA sequence: TGTGCCAGTAGTTACAGGGAGCCTAATGAAAAACTGTTTTTT.

The V and J genes are TRBV27 and TRBJ2-2; 9 positions agree with TRBD1. Germline V gives CDR1 MNHEY, CDR2 SMNVEV (reference sequence). The CDR3 is made up of 15 amino acids. The trim removed 4 bases at V and 10 bases at J, leaving 10 bases unmatched. The CDR3 sequence is CASSSTGGGQKELFF. CDR3 bases: TGTGCCAGCAGTTCAACAGGGGGCGGGCAGAAGGAGCTGTTTTTT.

The rearrangement joins TRBV4-1 to TRBJ1-1; 9 bases align to TRBD1. Germline values: CDR1 MGHRA, CDR2 YSYEKL. V trimming: 4 bases; J trimming: 3 bases; junction bases outside the gene matches: 12. The CDR3 is made up of 17 amino acids. This CDR3 reads CASSLGQGYMGDTEAFF. The CDR3 DNA reads as TGCGCCAGCAGCCTGGGACAGGGCTATATGGGAGACACTGAAGCTTTCTTT.

A few counts support this clone. This chain joins TRBV6-2 or TRBV6-3 and TRBJ2-5, with D perhaps TRBD2 (6 bases). Germline CDR1 reads MNHEY; CDR2 reads SVGEGT. The ends were cut back, 1 base at V and 0 bases at J, with 9 bases in the middle. CDR3 length equals 15 residues. CDR3 protein: CASSYFRDYQETQYF. CDR3 bases: TGTGCCAGCAGTTACTTCAGGGACTACCAAGAGACCCAGTACTTC.

This rearrangement joins TRBV27 to TRBJ2-5; 11 nucleotides line up with TRBD2. Trimming removed 3 bases from V and 5 bases from J; junction bases left unmatched: 5. The CDR3 length is 15 residues. The germline CDR1 and CDR2 sequences are MNHEY and SMNVEV (reference sequence). Here the CDR3 DNA reads TGTGCCAGCAGTTTCTCTAGCGGGGGGTTGGAGACCCAGTACTTC. It specifies CASSFSSGGLETQYF.